The 8 T cell receptor beta chains presented below share a single source sample, sequenced in a study of T cells expressing NK-cell markers. TCRdb reprocessed the 5' RACE reads and stores each CDR3 protein as one record, lacking DNA. In total, the table holds almost 450,000 distinct CDR3 sequences. Sequencing was performed on blood T cells: a sorted CD56 or NKG2C T cell subset, CD4+ or CD8+ T cells, or bulk PBMC T cells (not recorded which). Source of these receptors: a woman between 18 and 75 years old in good health.

The chain combines TRBV11-1 with TRBJ2-3; checking the TCRdb D call of TRBD1 is not possible without DNA. Germline CDR1 is SGHAT and CDR2 is FQDESV (reference sequence). The CDR3 sequence is 18 residues long. The CDR3 protein is CASSSNLDRRRWVDTQYF.

The CDR3 sequence is CASRRPGLVYNEQFF. This chain uses TRBV12-3 or TRBV12-4 with TRBJ2-1; TCRdb's assignment of TRBD2 cannot be checked, as there is no DNA. CDR3 length: 15 residues.

This chain joins TRBV20-1 and TRBJ2-5; TCRdb picks TRBD2, but there is no DNA to check that call. This CDR3 has 15 amino acids. In germline, CDR1 is DFQATT, CDR2 SNEGSKA (reference sequence). Here the CDR3 reads CSARDVRGGIETQYF.

The chain uses TRBV10-3 and TRBJ2-2; as DNA is missing, the TRBD2 call by TCRdb cannot be tested. CDR3 length: 16 amino acids. CDR1 ENHRY and CDR2 SYGVKD come from the germline V gene. CDR3 protein: CAISPLTGGRTGELFF.

The rearrangement joins TRBV7-2 to TRBJ2-5. Germline V CDR1 and CDR2: SGHTA, FQGNSA. CDR3 length: 13 amino acids. This CDR3 reads CASSPNRQETQYF.

This chain connects TRBV6-6 to TRBJ2-7. The CDR3 runs 12 residues. The germline gives CDR1 MNHNY, CDR2 SVGAGI (reference sequence). CDR3 residues: CASSRSGYEQYF.

The chain couples TRBV5-5 to TRBJ2-4. Germline CDR1 SGHKS, CDR2 YYEKEE (reference sequence). There are 14 residues in the CDR3. The CDR3 sequence: CASSGILAKNIQYF.

CDR3 loop: CASSPEPRTGELFF. The chain has TRBV5-1 and TRBJ2-2. The CDR3 contains 14 residues. Germline-derived CDR1 and CDR2 are SGHRS and YFSETQ.